The 14 T cell receptor beta chains reported below all come from one sample, sequenced in a study of tumor and adjacent non-tumor tissue in lung cancer. The library came from three nested PCR rounds adapted from ARM-PCR protocols. One entry per CDR3 protein, called by TCRdb with MiXCR from the multiplex PCR reads. The data show roughly 120,000 distinct CDR3 sequences, 60% to 65% seen once. This sample's RNA came from whole unsorted tissue. The normal lung tissue was taken more than 3 cm from the tumor edge. The sequenced material came from distant non-tumor lung tissue. Source of these receptors: a man aged 55 to 70 with non-small cell lung cancer.

This clonotype showed up just a few times. One end of the junction varies from germline; a read error may be responsible. V usage is TRBV11-2 and J usage is TRBJ1-5; TRBD1 is a possible D gene (5 bases). CDR1 SGHAT and CDR2 FQNNGV come from the germline V gene. The CDR3 extends over 14 amino acids. The CDR3 DNA reads TGTGTCAGCAGCCCGACAGCGGGCAATCAGCCCCAGCATTTT. Residues: CVSSPTAGNQPQHF.

Details on this clonotype: This may come from a read error, since a much larger clone is one base off. V is TRBV12-5 and J is TRBJ1-1, with D maybe TRBD1 (5 bases). This CDR3 is 13 amino acids long. CDR1 and CDR2 (germline): LGHNT, FRNRAP. Here the CDR3 DNA reads TGTGCTAGTGGTGAAGGGGTGGGCACTGAAACTTTCTTT. Protein sequence: CASGEGVGTETFF. The variable domain in full, with the rest retrieved from reference TRBV12-5 and TRBJ1-1, is DARVTQTPRHKVTEMGQEVTMRCQPILGHNTVFWYRQTMMQGLELLAYFRNRAPLDDSGMPKDRFSAEMPDATLATLKIQPSEPRDSAVYFCASGEGVGTETFFGQGTRLTVV.

As to this clonotype: One end of the junction does not line up with germline, which may come from a read error. This chain connects TRBV6-5 to TRBJ1-4; 9 bases fit TRBD1. This CDR3 has 15 residues. CDR1 MNHEY and CDR2 SVGAGI come from the germline V gene. CDR3 DNA sequence: TGTGCCTGCAGTTACGCCGGGACAGGGAAAGAAAAACTGTTTTTT. It codes for CACSYAGTGKEKLFF.

This sequence joins TRBV6-5 and TRBJ1-1; TRBD1 agrees at 7 bases. Germline V lookup: CDR1 MNHEY, CDR2 SVGAGI. This CDR3 contains 16 residues. The J segment lost 1 base and the V segment lost 4 bases, leaving 9 bases of the junction unmatched. CDR3 residues: CASSFRLGTANTEAFF. CDR3 DNA sequence: TGTGCCAGCAGTTTCCGGTTAGGGACAGCGAACACTGAAGCTTTCTTT.

This clonotype was observed at least ten times. CDR3 sequence reads: CAIRETGDNTEAFF. The DNA for the CDR3 is TGTGCCATCAGAGAGACAGGGGATAACACTGAAGCTTTCTTT. The rearrangement joins TRBV10-3 to TRBJ1-1; 8 bases agree with TRBD1. Trimming at V came to 6 bases and at J to 2 bases, leaving 5 bases not matched to a gene. There are 14 residues in the CDR3. In germline, CDR1 is ENHRY, CDR2 SYGVKD.

This sequence joins TRBV28 and TRBJ2-5; 10 bases are shared with TRBD2. The CDR3 runs to 18 residues. The germline gives CDR1 MDHEN, CDR2 SYDVKM. With V trimmed by 5 bases and J by 0 bases, 12 bases remained unmatched. The chain's CDR3 is CASSLSYPTSGYQETQYF. CDR3 DNA: TGTGCCAGCAGTCTTTCGTACCCGACTAGCGGGTACCAAGAGACCCAGTACTTC.

This clonotype was recorded at least ten times. V is TRBV7-9 and J is TRBJ2-3; D perhaps matches TRBD1 (6 bases). The CDR3 contains 13 residues. Germline values: CDR1 SEHNR, CDR2 FQNEAQ (reference sequence). V was cut by 1 base and J by 5 bases, with 7 bases left in between. CDR3 sequence (DNA): TGTGCCAGCAGCTTAGTAGGGGGAGATACGCAGTATTTT. Encoded protein: CASSLVGGDTQYF.

Concerning this clonotype: The CDR3 ends on some other residue instead of the conserved phenylalanine or tryptophan, so this is likely a read error. The chain joins TRBV29-1 to TRBJ1-2; TRBD1 agrees at 7 bases. The germline gives CDR1 SQVTM, CDR2 ANQGSEA. This CDR3 comprises 13 residues. J was trimmed by 7 bases and V by 1 base; bases with no gene match: 6. CDR3 in amino acids: CSVEATGFTGYTL. CDR3 nucleotide sequence: TGCAGCGTTGAAGCGACAGGGTTCACTGGCTACACCCTC.

This clonotype has a handful of counts. It may be a read error: a sequence one base away is much more abundant. This rearrangement joins TRBV29-1 to TRBJ1-2, with D perhaps TRBD1 (6 bases). The CDR3 runs 14 residues. CDR1 and CDR2 (germline): SQVTM, ANQGSEA. The CDR3 nucleotides read TGCAGCGTGACGGGGGCAGACCGTAACTATAGCTACACCTTC. Protein sequence: CSVTGADRNYSYTF.

At least ten counts were recorded for this clonotype. The V gene is TRBV6-6, the J gene TRBJ2-2, with a possible D match to TRBD1 (6 bases). CDR1 MNHNY and CDR2 SVGAGI come from the germline V gene (reference sequence). The CDR3 has 14 amino acids. Trimming pared 10 bases from V and 3 bases from J, leaving 15 bases between. This CDR3 is CATLNREYTGELFF. CDR3 coding DNA: TGTGCCACCCTCAACAGGGAGTACACCGGGGAGCTGTTTTTT.

This clonotype was observed many times. This chain joins TRBV6-5 and TRBJ1-2, with 9 bases fitting TRBD1. Germline values: CDR1 MNHEY, CDR2 SVGAGI. J lost 8 bases, V lost 5 bases, and 15 bases had no gene match. The CDR3 is made up of 16 amino acids. The CDR3 nucleotides read TGTGCCAGCAGTCTCGGGACAGGGTATAGCTATGGGGGCTACACCTTC. Protein product: CASSLGTGYSYGGYTF.

In this sample, this clonotype turned up many times. This sequence joins TRBV5-4 and TRBJ2-2; 9 bases match TRBD2. CDR1 and CDR2 (germline): SGHNT, YYREEE (reference sequence). The J segment lost 5 bases and the V segment lost 4 bases, leaving 3 bases of the junction unmatched. The length of the CDR3 is 14 residues. CDR3 sequence: CASSQGLATGELFF. The CDR3 DNA reads as TGTGCCAGCAGCCAGGGACTAGCTACCGGGGAGCTGTTTTTT.

Worth noting for this clonotype: At one end the junction does not follow the germline gene, possibly because of a read error. This chain links TRBV11-1 with TRBJ1-1, with a possible D match to TRBD1 (6 bases). The germline CDR1 and CDR2 sequences are SGHAT and FQDESV (reference sequence). The CDR3 length is 14 residues. The CDR3 here is CASNLAGEKSDAFF. CDR3 DNA: TGTGCCAGTAACTTAGCAGGGGAAAAATCTGACGCTTTCTTT.

To note about this clonotype: In this CDR3 the conserved last residue, phenylalanine or tryptophan, is missing, so a read error is likely. The chain employs TRBV4-1 and TRBJ1-4; D perhaps matches TRBD1 (5 bases). The germline CDR1 and CDR2 sequences are MGHRA and YSYEKL. The germline V and J ends were trimmed by 4 bases and 3 bases, with 12 bases remaining between them. This CDR3 is built from 15 residues. The CDR3 loop reads CASSREGVANEKLFY. The DNA for the CDR3 is TGCGCCAGCAGCCGAGAAGGGGTGGCTAATGAAAAACTGTTTTAC.